One sample yielded the 27 T cell receptor beta chains listed below, sequenced in a study of blood T cell repertoires in COVID-19. Profiling relied on immunoSEQ multiplex PCR, and the TCRdb table lists in-frame clones only, not all of them. The sample has about 320,000 clones; around four fifths are singletons. Sample: peripheral blood. The origin of the receptors is a woman in her fifties or sixties with acute or convalescent COVID-19.

This chain joins TRBV7-8 and TRBJ2-1, with 10 bases identical to TRBD2. J lost 7 bases, V lost 2 bases, and 5 bases had no gene match. The CDR3 runs to 15 residues. Germline CDR1 SGHVS, CDR2 FQNEAQ. This chain's CDR3 is CASSLIAGGGNEQFF. The CDR3 nucleotides read TGTGCCAGCAGCTTAATAGCGGGAGGTGGGAATGAGCAGTTCTTC.

The rearrangement links TRBV6-5 to TRBJ1-4, with 9 positions matching TRBD1. The CDR3 contains 14 residues. The J segment lost 4 bases and the V segment lost 8 bases, leaving 5 bases of the junction unmatched. Germline CDR1 MNHEY, CDR2 SVGAGI. Here the CDR3 reads CASGRTGVNEKLFF. DNA of the CDR3: TGTGCCAGCGGGCGGACAGGGGTTAATGAAAAACTGTTTTTT.

This clone came up once. CDR3: CASREDFGETQYF. CDR3 nucleotides: TGTGCCAGCAGGGAGGACTTTGGGGAGACCCAGTACTTC. The rearrangement joins TRBV7-9 to TRBJ2-5, with a weak D call TRBD2 (5 bases). The CDR3 totals 13 residues. CDR1 SEHNR and CDR2 FQNEAQ come from the germline V gene (reference sequence). Between the trimmed V and J ends, which lost 6 bases and 5 bases, there was a span of 13 bases.

This clone was counted between two and nine times. Other DNA sequences in the same sample also yield this CDR3. In nucleotides, the CDR3 is TGCGCCAGCAGCTTGGCCCCGGGAGGAAATCAGCCCCAGCATTTT. It yields the protein CASSLAPGGNQPQHF. The chain is built from TRBV5-1 and TRBJ1-5, with D unclear. The CDR3 is 15 amino acids. V was pared by 0 bases and J by 4 bases, with 11 bases between. Germline loops: CDR1 SGHRS, CDR2 YFSETQ.

The J gene is TRBJ2-2, the V gene TRBV11-3, with a weak D call TRBD1 (6 bases). Germline V gene data show CDR1 as SGHNT and CDR2 as YENEEA. This CDR3 is built from 15 residues. V gave up 3 bases and J gave up 0 bases, with 8 bases separating them. CDR3 sequence: CASSFTGTNTGELFF. The DNA for the CDR3 is TGTGCCAGCAGCTTCACAGGGACGAACACCGGGGAGCTGTTTTTT.

The chain recombines TRBV19 with TRBJ1-5; no definite D call. Trimming removed 9 bases from V and 0 bases from J, with 6 bases in between. This CDR3 region has 12 residues. Germline CDR1 is LNHDA and CDR2 is SQIVND (reference sequence). Written as DNA, the CDR3 is TGTGCCAGCACATCTAGCAATCAGCCCCAGCATTTT. Amino acid sequence: CASTSSNQPQHF.

The chain joins TRBV19 to TRBJ2-3; TRBD1 agrees at 8 bases. V was clipped by 8 bases and J by 6 bases; unmatched bases: 10. Germline CDR1 is LNHDA and CDR2 is SQIVND (reference sequence). This CDR3 contains 14 residues. The CDR3 is CASSDRATRDTQYF. The CDR3 DNA is TGTGCCAGTTCGGACAGGGCGACCAGGGATACGCAGTATTTT.

The V and J genes are TRBV27 and TRBJ2-3; D is possibly TRBD2 (6 bases). This CDR3 region has 15 residues. With 0 bases removed from V and 0 bases from J, the gap between germline ends came to 7 bases. Germline assignment: CDR1 MNHEY and CDR2 SMNVEV (reference sequence). The CDR3: CASSLSSGSTDTQYF. In DNA, the CDR3 is TGTGCCAGCAGTTTATCGAGCGGGAGCACAGATACGCAGTATTTT.

This chain connects TRBV4-2 to TRBJ2-3; D gene ambiguous. Between the trimmed V and J ends, which lost 0 bases and 0 bases, there was a span of 10 bases. This CDR3 region has 16 residues. The germline V gene has CDR1 LGHNA and CDR2 YNFKEQ. The CDR3 DNA is TGTGCCAGCAGCCAAGAGGCGGCCCTAAGCACAGATACGCAGTATTTT. Encoded protein: CASSQEAALSTDTQYF.

V gene TRBV9 combines with J gene TRBJ2-2; 9 bases are a match to TRBD1. The CDR3 is 16 residues long. Trimming at V came to 4 bases and at J to 1 base, leaving 5 bases not matched to a gene. CDR1 SGDLS and CDR2 YYNGEE come from the germline V gene. The DNA of the CDR3 is TGTGCCAGCAGCCCCCCGGGACAGGGGAACACCGGGGAGCTGTTTTTT. Protein product: CASSPPGQGNTGELFF. Variable domain in full (rest from reference TRBV9 and TRBJ2-2): DSGVTQTPKHLITATGQRVTLRCSPRSGDLSVYWYQQSLDQGLQFLIQYYNGEERAKGNILERFSAQQFPDLHSELNLSSLELGDSALYFCASSPPGQGNTGELFFGEGSRLTVL.

This clone was observed once. This chain joins TRBV7-2 and TRBJ2-2; 11 bases agree with TRBD1. The CDR3 contains 16 residues. After removal of 5 bases from V and 2 bases from J, the junction contained 4 bases not matched to a gene. Looked up from germline, CDR1 is SGHTA and CDR2 is FQGNSA. The chain's CDR3 is CASSPRTGGNTGELFF. CDR3 in DNA: TGTGCCAGCAGCCCGAGGACAGGGGGCAACACCGGGGAGCTGTTTTTT. Complete variable domain (other parts from reference TRBV7-2 and TRBJ2-2): GAGVSQSPSNKVTEKGKDVELRCDPISGHTALYWYRQSLGQGLEFLIYFQGNSAPDKSGLPSDRFSAERTGGSVSTLTIQRTQQEDSAVYLCASSPRTGGNTGELFFGEGSRLTVL.

This clone showed up just once. The gene calls are TRBV25-1 and TRBJ1-2; D unclear. Germline CDR1 is MGHDK and CDR2 is SYGVNS. Trimming shortened V by 4 bases and J by 8 bases, and 14 bases separated the two germline ends. This CDR3 region has 13 residues. The CDR3 DNA reads TGTGCCAGCAGTGGAGGACTACTCGAAGGCTACACCTTC. Translation gives CASSGGLLEGYTF.

The gene calls are TRBV5-4 and TRBJ1-1, with D possibly matching TRBD1 (5 bases). The CDR3 is made up of 15 amino acids. The V gene's germline CDR1 is SGHNT and CDR2 YYREEE (reference sequence). V dropped 7 bases and J dropped 1 base, with 17 bases sitting between them. The CDR3 DNA reads TGTGCCAGCTCCCAGGGCTGGGGCGAGAACACTGAAGCTTTCTTT. As protein: CASSQGWGENTEAFF.

The chain is built from TRBV6-5 and TRBJ1-1, with D hard to call. CDR1 MNHEY and CDR2 SVGAGI come from the germline V gene. Trimming cost V 5 bases and J 1 base, with 11 bases left between them. The CDR3 runs to 14 residues. CDR3 coding DNA: TGTGCCAGCAGTCCCCCAGCAGGGAACACTGAAGCTTTCTTT. It codes for CASSPPAGNTEAFF.

The sample holds one count of this clone. The chain links TRBV30 to TRBJ2-3, with D maybe TRBD2 (6 bases). V was shortened by 3 bases and J by 3 bases, with 13 bases between the two germline ends. CDR3 length: 14 amino acids. CDR1 and CDR2 (germline): GTSNPN, SVGIG (reference sequence). CDR3 nucleotides: TGTGCCTGGAGCGCTAGCGAGCTAACAGATACGCAGTATTTT. As protein: CAWSASELTDTQYF. The full variable domain, with the rest looked up from reference TRBV30 and TRBJ2-3, is SQTIHQWPATLVQPVGSPLSLECTVEGTSNPNLYWYRQAAGRGLQLLFYSVGIGQISSEVPQNLSASRPQDRQFILSSKKLLLSDSGFYLCAWSASELTDTQYFGPGTRLTVL.

The chain uses TRBV5-4 and TRBJ1-6; 9 positions match TRBD1. Per the germline V gene, CDR1 is SGHNT and CDR2 is YYREEE (reference sequence). The CDR3 is 14 amino acids. V shed 2 bases, J shed 8 bases, and the junction held 2 bases outside the gene matches. CDR3 sequence (DNA): TGTGCCAGCAGCTTCGGACAGGGGTATTCACCCCTCCACTTT. This encodes CASSFGQGYSPLHF. Supplemented by reference TRBV5-4 and TRBJ1-6, the full variable domain reads ETGVTQSPTHLIKTRGQQVTLRCSSQSGHNTVSWYQQALGQGPQFIFQYYREEENGRGNFPPRFSGLQFPNYSSELNVNALELDDSALYLCASSFGQGYSPLHFGNGTRLTVT.

The gene calls are TRBV3-1 (or the pseudogene TRBV3-2) and TRBJ2-1, with 9 bases fitting TRBD2. Germline CDR1 reads LGHDT; CDR2 reads YNNKEL (reference sequence). This CDR3 comprises 17 residues. V was pared by 0 bases and J by 7 bases, with 10 bases of the junction left unmatched. The CDR3 DNA is TGTGCCAGCAGCCAAGATGGCGCGGGAGGGCCTCGGAATGAGCAGTTCTTC. This translates into CASSQDGAGGPRNEQFF.

J is TRBJ2-2 and V is TRBV11-2; TRBD1 matches at 7 bases. Germline CDR1 reads SGHAT; CDR2 reads FQNNGV. CDR3 length equals 17 residues. Trimming took 3 bases from V and 2 from J; bases not matched to a gene: 9. This chain's CDR3 is CASSFTPGQTNTGELFF. The DNA for the CDR3 is TGTGCCAGCAGCTTTACGCCGGGACAGACCAACACCGGGGAGCTGTTTTTT. Complete variable domain (other parts from reference TRBV11-2 and TRBJ2-2): EAGVAQSPRYKIIEKRQSVAFWCNPISGHATLYWYQQILGQGPKLLIQFQNNGVVDDSQLPKDRFSAERLKGVDSTLKIQPAKLEDSAVYLCASSFTPGQTNTGELFFGEGSRLTVL.

The chain joins TRBV19 to TRBJ1-2, with D unresolved. This CDR3 contains 15 residues. With 3 bases removed from V and 4 bases from J, the gap between germline ends came to 15 bases. Germline V gene data show CDR1 as LNHDA and CDR2 as SQIVND (reference sequence). As DNA, the CDR3 is TGTGCCAGTAGTATGGACCGACGGACTACCTATGGCTACACCTTC. Translating gives CASSMDRRTTYGYTF.

This chain connects TRBV6-6 to TRBJ2-5; TRBD1 might be the D (7 bases). Trimming stripped 5 bases from V and 1 base from J, with 17 bases between. This CDR3 region has 16 residues. Germline CDR1 MNHNY, CDR2 SVGAGI (reference sequence). The CDR3 DNA reads as TGTGCCAGCAGTCTTGGGGGGACAGTCGGCCAAGAGACCCAGTACTTC. Protein: CASSLGGTVGQETQYF.

The chain employs TRBV10-1 and TRBJ1-2, with D perhaps matching TRBD1 (5 bases). Trimming cost V 6 bases and J 0 bases, with 8 bases left between them. The CDR3 loop spans 13 amino acids. From germline, CDR1 is WNHNN and CDR2 SYGVQD (reference sequence). CDR3 loop: CASSRDSNYGYTF. Here the CDR3 DNA reads TGCGCCAGCAGCAGGGATTCTAACTATGGCTACACCTTC.

V usage is TRBV19 and J usage is TRBJ1-3; 9 positions match TRBD1. This CDR3 region has 14 residues. J lost 5 bases, V lost 7 bases, and 6 bases had no gene match. CDR1 is LNHDA, CDR2 SQIVND, per germline (reference sequence). The chain's CDR3 is CASIPGQGRNTIYF. The CDR3 nucleotides read TGTGCCAGTATTCCGGGACAGGGTCGAAACACCATATATTTT.

This sequence joins TRBV15 and TRBJ1-4, with 9 bases identical to TRBD1. J gave up 7 bases and V 1 base, and 10 bases lay outside the gene matches. The CDR3 is 17 residues long. The germline CDR1 and CDR2 sequences are LNHNV and YYDKDF (reference sequence). CDR3 protein: CATSRGALQGAGEKLFF. The CDR3 bases are TGTGCCACCAGCAGAGGGGCCCTACAGGGGGCTGGTGAAAAACTGTTTTTT.

The chain has TRBV4-1 and TRBJ2-2; TRBD1 might be the D (6 bases). Looked up from germline, CDR1 is MGHRA and CDR2 is YSYEKL. The CDR3 extends over 16 amino acids. V gave up 0 bases and J gave up 4 bases, with 12 bases separating them. Here the CDR3 reads CASSQEGDRSTGELFF. The CDR3 nucleotides are TGCGCCAGCAGCCAAGAGGGTGACAGGAGCACCGGGGAGCTGTTTTTT.

The rearrangement uses TRBV5-5 and TRBJ1-1; D unresolved. V was clipped by 4 bases and J by 1 base, with 17 bases between them. This CDR3 is 16 amino acids long. Germline CDR1 is SGHKS and CDR2 is YYEKEE (reference sequence). CDR3 in DNA: TGTGCCAGCAGCGCTCTAAACCTCCGAGAGAACACTGAAGCTTTCTTT. Protein: CASSALNLRENTEAFF.

The CDR3 region is CASSQSRDSSGNTIYF. The CDR3 nucleotides read TGTGCCAGCAGCCAAAGCCGGGACAGCTCTGGAAACACCATATATTTT. V usage is TRBV14 and J usage is TRBJ1-3; 7 bases map to TRBD1. The length of the CDR3 is 16 residues. Germline CDR1 reads SGHDN; CDR2 reads FVKESK. Trimming took 2 bases from V and 0 from J; bases not matched to a gene: 4.

The CDR3 loop reads CASSYSPGADTQYF. In DNA form, the CDR3 reads TGTGCCAGCAGTTACAGTCCAGGGGCAGATACGCAGTATTTT. J is TRBJ2-3 and V is TRBV6-2 or TRBV6-3; D may be TRBD1 (6 bases). There are 14 residues in the CDR3. Trimming left V 2 bases short and J 4 bases short, with 10 bases between. The germline CDR1 and CDR2 sequences are MNHEY and SVGEGT.